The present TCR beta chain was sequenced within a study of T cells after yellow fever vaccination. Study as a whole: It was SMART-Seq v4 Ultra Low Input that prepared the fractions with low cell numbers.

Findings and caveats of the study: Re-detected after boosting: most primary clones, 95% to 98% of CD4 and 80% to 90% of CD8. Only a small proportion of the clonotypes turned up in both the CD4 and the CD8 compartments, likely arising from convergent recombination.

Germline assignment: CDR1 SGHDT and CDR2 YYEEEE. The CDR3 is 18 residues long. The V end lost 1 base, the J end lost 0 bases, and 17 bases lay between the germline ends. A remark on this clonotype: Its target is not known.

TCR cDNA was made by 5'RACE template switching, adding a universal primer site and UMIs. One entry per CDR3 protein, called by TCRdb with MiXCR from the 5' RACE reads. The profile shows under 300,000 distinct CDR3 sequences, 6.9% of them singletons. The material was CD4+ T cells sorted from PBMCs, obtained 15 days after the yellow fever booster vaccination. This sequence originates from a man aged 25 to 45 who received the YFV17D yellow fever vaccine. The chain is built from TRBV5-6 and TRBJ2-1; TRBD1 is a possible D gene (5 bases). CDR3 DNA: TGTGCCAGCAGCTTGAGCAGGGTAGGACGAAGCTCCTACAATGAGCAGTTCTTC. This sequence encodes CASSLSRVGRSSYNEQFF.